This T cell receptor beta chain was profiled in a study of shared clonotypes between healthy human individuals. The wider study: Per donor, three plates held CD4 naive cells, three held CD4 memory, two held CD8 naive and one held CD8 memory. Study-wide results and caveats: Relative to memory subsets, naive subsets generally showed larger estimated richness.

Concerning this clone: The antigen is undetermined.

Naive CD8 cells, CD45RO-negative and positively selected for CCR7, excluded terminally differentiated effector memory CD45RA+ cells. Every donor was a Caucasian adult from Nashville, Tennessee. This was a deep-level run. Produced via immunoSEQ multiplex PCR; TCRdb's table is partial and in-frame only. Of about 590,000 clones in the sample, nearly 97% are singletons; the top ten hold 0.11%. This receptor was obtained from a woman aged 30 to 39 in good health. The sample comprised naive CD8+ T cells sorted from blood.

The CDR3 loop reads CASSLRAGHEQFF. For the CDR3, the DNA is TGTGCCAGCAGCCTTCGGGCCGGCCATGAGCAGTTCTTC. This chain connects TRBV7-8 to TRBJ2-1; D is unresolved. The CDR3 is 13 residues long. Per germline, CDR1 SGHVS and CDR2 FQNEAQ. The V end was cut by 5 bases, the J end by 8 bases, with 13 bases between.